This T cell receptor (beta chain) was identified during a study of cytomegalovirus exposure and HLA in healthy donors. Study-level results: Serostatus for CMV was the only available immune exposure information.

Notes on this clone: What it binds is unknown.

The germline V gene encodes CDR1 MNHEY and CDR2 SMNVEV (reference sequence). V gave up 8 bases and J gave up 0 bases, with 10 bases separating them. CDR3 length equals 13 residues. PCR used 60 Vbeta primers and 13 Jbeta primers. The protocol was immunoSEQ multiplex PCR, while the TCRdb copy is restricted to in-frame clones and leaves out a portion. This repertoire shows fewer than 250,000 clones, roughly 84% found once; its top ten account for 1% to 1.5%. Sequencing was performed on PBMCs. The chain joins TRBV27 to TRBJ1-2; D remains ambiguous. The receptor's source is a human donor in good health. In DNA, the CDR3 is TGTGCCAGCTCTCTGTTTGCTAACTATGGCTACACCTTC. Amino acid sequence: CASSLFANYGYTF.